The sequence of this T cell receptor beta chain was determined in a study of blood T cell repertoires in COVID-19. Overall study context: T cells, B-cell-depleted T cells, or PBMCs supplied cDNA or gDNA.

The protocol was immunoSEQ multiplex PCR, while the TCRdb copy is restricted to in-frame clones and leaves out a portion. This table holds 250,000 to 300,000 clones, roughly 88% found once. Trimming cost V 6 bases and J 2 bases, with 11 bases left between them. From germline, CDR1 is MNHEY and CDR2 SMNVEV (reference sequence). The CDR3 length is 14 residues. The sequence was collected from a woman aged 70-85 years with COVID-19, enrolled during active disease. This sequence joins TRBV27 and TRBJ1-3, with D perhaps matching TRBD1 (5 bases). Sequences were obtained from peripheral blood. The CDR3 protein is CASSLRGAGNTIYF. The CDR3 DNA reads TGTGCCAGCAGCTTACGGGGGGCTGGAAACACCATATATTTT.